Listed below are T cell receptor beta chains from one sample, sequenced in a study of cytomegalovirus exposure and HLA in healthy donors. The repertoire was sequenced with immunoSEQ multiplex PCR; TCRdb's copy has only in-frame clones and lacks some. The data contain 190,000 or so clones, less than 85% of them singletons. Sequenced sample: PBMCs. These receptor sequences come from a boy younger than 18 in good health and CMV-seronegative. Each CDR3 is given with its conserved first and last residue. A D gene is named only where the DNA matches it firmly. Clone sizes are given selectively: once, few, many, or a class where the clone is expanded.

d_call	clone_size	v_call	j_call	cdr3_nt	cdr3_aa
TRBD1	NA	TRBV11-3	TRBJ2-7	TGTGCCAGCACCCCGACAGGGCTCCGCTCCTACGAGCAGTACTTC	CASTPTGLRSYEQYF
NA	NA	TRBV7-9	TRBJ2-2	TGTGCCAGCAGTGCCAGGGGCCTGCTCACCGGGGAGCTGTTTTTT	CASSARGLLTGELFF
NA	NA	TRBV9	TRBJ1-3	TGTGCCAGCAGCGTCACAGGAGTAGCTGGAAACACCATATATTTT	CASSVTGVAGNTIYF
NA	once	TRBV5-1	TRBJ2-2	TGCGCCAGCAGCTTGGCCCTACAGGGCAGCACCGGGGAGCTGTTTTTT	CASSLALQGSTGELFF
TRBD2	NA	TRBV12-5	TRBJ2-6	TGTGCTAGTGGTGACGCTCCCCGGGGGGGTCGGTCTGGGGCCAACGTCCTGACTTTC	CASGDAPRGGRSGANVLTF
NA	NA	TRBV6-6	TRBJ2-5	TGTGCCAGCAGTCGGGACATCCAGGGGACCCAGTACTTC	CASSRDIQGTQYF
NA	NA	TRBV19	TRBJ1-1	TGTGCCAGTAGTATAACAGGGACCACTGAAGCTTTCTTT	CASSITGTTEAFF
NA	NA	TRBV10-3	TRBJ2-1	TGTGCCATCAGTGAGTCCTGGACTACCTACAATGAGCAGTTCTTC	CAISESWTTYNEQFF
TRBD1	NA	TRBV6-6	TRBJ1-4	TGTGCCAGCAGGGGGACAGGGGGAACTAATGAAAAACTGTTTTTT	CASRGTGGTNEKLFF
NA	NA	TRBV5-1	TRBJ1-2	TGCGCCAGCAGCTTGGCCGACAGGTTGGATGGCTACACCTTC	CASSLADRLDGYTF
NA	NA	TRBV5-4	TRBJ1-3	TGTGCCAGCAGCTTGGACAGCTCTGGAAACACCATATATTTT	CASSLDSSGNTIYF
NA	NA	TRBV4-1	TRBJ2-7	TGCGCCAGCAGCCAAGTGGGCGGGTCCTACGAGCAGTACTTC	CASSQVGGSYEQYF
TRBD2	NA	TRBV9	TRBJ2-3	TGTGCCAGCGCCCTGGGAGCGGGAGAGGCAGATACGCAGTATTTT	CASALGAGEADTQYF
TRBD1	NA	TRBV29-1	TRBJ1-4	TGCAGCGCCGGGACAGCAACTAATGAAAAACTGTTTTTT	CSAGTATNEKLFF
TRBD2	NA	TRBV10-3	TRBJ2-1	TGTGCCATCAGTGGGGGGACTAGCGGGAGGGCCATCCCGTTTTGGGAGCAGTTCTTC	CAISGGTSGRAIPFWEQFF
NA	NA	TRBV5-8	TRBJ2-7	TGTGCCAGCAACAGGCCAGGACCCTACGAGCAGTACTTC	CASNRPGPYEQYF
TRBD1	NA	TRBV6-1	TRBJ1-4	TGTGCCAGCGACCGGACAGGGGATAATGAAAAACTGTTTTTT	CASDRTGDNEKLFF
TRBD2	NA	TRBV5-6	TRBJ2-7	TGTGCCAGCAGCTTGGCCGGCCCTAGCGGGACTAACTACGAGCAGTACTTC	CASSLAGPSGTNYEQYF
TRBD1	NA	TRBV18	TRBJ1-2	TGTGCCAGCTCACCAGCGGGACAGCGGAGCTATGGCTACACCTTC	CASSPAGQRSYGYTF
NA	once	TRBV7-2	TRBJ2-1	TGTGCCAGCAGCTCCATAGCGGCCAACAATGAGCAGTTCTTC	CASSSIAANNEQFF
NA	NA	TRBV6-5	TRBJ1-2	TGTGCCAGCAGTTACTCGATTTCGGGGTCCAGTGGCTACACCTTC	CASSYSISGSSGYTF
NA	NA	TRBV27	TRBJ2-7	TGTGCCAGCAGTTTATCAGTCGGGGGACGGACAATCTCCTACGAGCAGTACTTC	CASSLSVGGRTISYEQYF
NA	few	TRBV5-1	TRBJ2-3	TGCGCCAGCAGCTTGACTAGATCTAGCACAGATACGCAGTATTTT	CASSLTRSSTDTQYF
NA	NA	TRBV5-5	TRBJ1-4	TGTGCCAGCAGCTTGGGCAGAAAACCTGCAACTAATGAAAAACTGTTTTTT	CASSLGRKPATNEKLFF
NA	NA	TRBV7-2	TRBJ2-1	TGTGCCAGCAGCTTAGGCAGAAATGAGCAGTTCTTC	CASSLGRNEQFF
NA	NA	TRBV30	TRBJ2-3	TGTGCCTGGAGTGTACTTACAGATACGCAGTATTTT	CAWSVLTDTQYF
NA	NA	TRBV7-9	TRBJ1-2	TGTGCCAGCAGCTTTTCAGGGACACAGACTTCTTCTGGCTACACCTTC	CASSFSGTQTSSGYTF
TRBD1	NA	TRBV6-6	TRBJ2-7	TGTGCCAGCAGACCACCTGGACAGGGGGGACCCTACGAGCAGTACTTC	CASRPPGQGGPYEQYF
NA	NA	TRBV9	TRBJ2-2	TGTGCCAGCAGCCCACTACCCGGGGAGCTGTTTTTT	CASSPLPGELFF
NA	NA	TRBV11-2	TRBJ1-5	TGTGCCAGCAGCTTAGGGGCCGGGACATCGGATCAGCCCCAGCATTTT	CASSLGAGTSDQPQHF
TRBD1	NA	TRBV19	TRBJ1-2	TGTGCCAGTGGCGACAGGGACTATGGCTACACCTTC	CASGDRDYGYTF
TRBD2	NA	TRBV27	TRBJ2-1	TGTGCCAGCAGCAGCGGGAGGAACTACAATGAGCAGTTCTTC	CASSSGRNYNEQFF
TRBD1	NA	TRBV25-1	TRBJ2-1	TGTGCCAGCGGGGACAGGGGTAGATACAATGAGCAGTTCTTC	CASGDRGRYNEQFF
NA	NA	TRBV20-1	TRBJ2-3	TGCAGTGCTACTAGCACAGATACGCAGTATTTT	CSATSTDTQYF
NA	NA	TRBV7-8	TRBJ1-1	TGTGCCAGCAGCTCCTCCTGGCGCGGAGCTTTCTTT	CASSSSWRGAFF
NA	few	TRBV6-6	TRBJ1-1	TGTGCCAGCAGTTACTCGGAGGGGACTGAAGCTTTCTTT	CASSYSEGTEAFF
TRBD1	NA	TRBV30	TRBJ2-2	TGTGCCTGGAGTGCAACCCCGGGACAGGGAACCGGGGAGCTGTTTTTT	CAWSATPGQGTGELFF
TRBD1	few	TRBV30	TRBJ1-3	TGTGCCTGGAGTGTACTTACAGGGGCAGGAAACACCATATATTTT	CAWSVLTGAGNTIYF
NA	NA	TRBV11-3	TRBJ1-1	TGTGCCAGCAGCTTAGGACTGACTGATACAAACACTGAAGCTTTCTTT	CASSLGLTDTNTEAFF
NA	NA	TRBV5-6	TRBJ1-1	TGTGCCAGCAGCTGGCCGGGGGGGCGAGGAACTGAAGCTTTCTTT	CASSWPGGRGTEAFF